Following are 25 T cell receptor beta chains from one sample sequenced in a study of human T cells and chemical hapten exposure. TCRdb recomputed calls from the RACE reads with MiXCR, one row per CDR3 protein. The data hold approximately 97,000 distinct CDR3 sequences, with roughly 27% observed a single time. Time point of the sample: patch test 3, about 24 weeks after DPC sensitization. The treatment was: therapeutic diphenylcyclopropenone sensitization with weekly scalp DPC. Specimen: whole blood, collected in connection with sensitization to the hapten diphenylcyclopropenone (DPC). All receptors derive from a man aged 40-49 years with alopecia areata. Some clones in this sample may be carry-over from other donors' samples.

For the CDR3, the DNA is TGTGCCAGCAGCCCAGGGGGCAGGTCCCAAGAGACCCAGTACTTC. The encoded protein is CASSPGGRSQETQYF. The rearrangement uses TRBV7-8 and TRBJ2-5; 8 nucleotides align to TRBD1. V shed 5 bases, J shed 1 base, and the junction held 6 bases outside the gene matches. CDR3 size: 15 residues. Germline V gene data show CDR1 as SGHVS and CDR2 as FQNEAQ.

This clonotype turned up a few times. The rearrangement uses TRBV3-1 and TRBJ2-7; D is undetermined. V lost 4 bases, J lost 0 bases, and 4 bases lay in between. Germline CDR1 reads LGHDT; CDR2 reads YNNKEL (reference sequence). There are 12 residues in the CDR3. The CDR3 region has the DNA TGTGCCAGCAGCCGAAACTCCTACGAGCAGTACTTC. This encodes CASSRNSYEQYF.

In its sample, this clonotype was seen a few times. The chain couples TRBV11-2 to TRBJ2-3, with no clear D. Germline-derived CDR1 and CDR2 are SGHAT and FQNNGV. V lost 4 bases and J 0 bases, leaving 8 bases between the germline ends. The CDR3 is 14 amino acids. CDR3 sequence reads: CASSSTLSTDTQYF. The CDR3, as DNA: TGTGCCAGCAGCTCGACCCTTAGCACAGATACGCAGTATTTT.

The rearrangement joins TRBV12-3 or TRBV12-4 to TRBJ2-3; possible D gene TRBD1, 5 bases. The CDR3 sequence is 13 residues long. V was cut by 1 base and J by 5 bases, with 7 bases left in between. As DNA, the CDR3 is TGTGCCAGCAGTTTAGTAGGGGAAGATACGCAGTATTTT. This translates into CASSLVGEDTQYF.

The chain carries TRBV3-1 and TRBJ2-3, with D perhaps TRBD2 (6 bases). Germline values: CDR1 LGHDT, CDR2 YNNKEL (reference sequence). V was pared by 2 bases and J by 3 bases, with 12 bases between. This CDR3 contains 15 residues. CDR3 protein: CASSQTLARTDTQYF. The CDR3, as DNA: TGTGCCAGCAGCCAAACCCTAGCGAGGACAGATACGCAGTATTTT.

V gene TRBV7-6 combines with J gene TRBJ2-7; TRBD1 matches 8 bases. J lost 4 bases, V lost 0 bases, and 8 bases had no gene match. Germline V gene sequence: CDR1 SGHVS, CDR2 FNYEAQ. The CDR3 contains 16 residues. CDR3 loop: CASSLAVADRVYEQYF. The CDR3 bases are TGTGCCAGCAGCTTAGCAGTCGCGGACAGGGTGTACGAGCAGTACTTC.

This clonotype was recorded a few times. The chain is built from TRBV7-9 and TRBJ2-1, with 14 positions matching TRBD2. The V gene end was trimmed by 5 bases and the J gene end by 9 bases; junction bases not matched to a gene: 12. CDR1 and CDR2 (germline): SEHNR, FQNEAQ (reference sequence). The CDR3 contains 17 residues. In nucleotides, the CDR3 is TGTGCCAGCAGCGCAAGACCGGGACTAGCGGGAGTGGGTGAGCAGTTCTTC. It yields the protein CASSARPGLAGVGEQFF. Variable domain in full (rest from reference TRBV7-9 and TRBJ2-1): DTGVSQNPRHKITKRGQNVTFRCDPISEHNRLYWYRQTLGQGPEFLTYFQNEAQLEKSRLLSDRFSAERPKGSFSTLEIQRTEQGDSAMYLCASSARPGLAGVGEQFFGPGTRLTVL.

This clonotype was picked up a small number of times. The V call is TRBV9, the J call TRBJ2-4; D is uncertain. Trimming left V 0 bases short and J 5 bases short, with 12 bases between. Germline CDR1 SGDLS, CDR2 YYNGEE. The CDR3 length is 15 residues. CDR3 sequence reads: CASSVGSLDQNIQYF. CDR3 nucleotides: TGTGCCAGCAGCGTAGGGAGTCTAGACCAAAACATTCAGTACTTC.

This clonotype was counted a few times. V usage is TRBV20-1 and J usage is TRBJ2-3; D might be TRBD1 or TRBD2, each matching 6 bases. V lost 3 bases, J lost 5 bases, and 9 bases lay in between. Germline-derived CDR1 and CDR2 are DFQATT and SNEGSKA (reference sequence). CDR3 length: 12 amino acids. CDR3 sequence: CSARKGGDTQYF. The CDR3, as DNA: TGCAGTGCTAGGAAGGGGGGAGATACGCAGTATTTT.

The chain carries TRBV28 and TRBJ2-3; D assignment may be TRBD1 or TRBD2 (5 bases each). The V gene lost 7 bases and the J gene lost 6 bases, with 14 bases spanning the gap. The V gene's germline CDR1 is MDHEN and CDR2 SYDVKM. This CDR3 has 13 residues. DNA for the CDR3: TGTGCCAGCACCTTCCAGGGAGTGGATACGCAGTATTTT. It specifies CASTFQGVDTQYF.

The J gene is TRBJ1-1, the V gene TRBV7-3; D is uncertain. V gave up 2 bases and J gave up 0 bases, with 4 bases separating them. The germline V gene encodes CDR1 SGHTA and CDR2 FQGTGA. This CDR3 contains 13 residues. The CDR3 bases are TGTGCCAGCAGCTTATCTCTGAACACTGAAGCTTTCTTT. It translates to CASSLSLNTEAFF. Variable domain in full (rest from reference TRBV7-3 and TRBJ1-1): GAGVSQTPSNKVTEKGKYVELRCDPISGHTALYWYRQSLGQGPEFLIYFQGTGAADDSGLPNDRFFAVRPEGSVSTLKIQRTERGDSAVYLCASSLSLNTEAFFGQGTRLTVV.

There are a few counts of this clonotype. CDR3 coding DNA: TGCAGTGCTTTCCCGACAGGCCGCTTTGAAGCTTTCTTT. Residues: CSAFPTGRFEAFF. This chain links TRBV20-1 with TRBJ1-1; TRBD1 might be the D (6 bases). This CDR3 comprises 13 residues. Germline V gene data show CDR1 as DFQATT and CDR2 as SNEGSKA (reference sequence). V lost 5 bases, J lost 7 bases, and 17 bases lay in between.

This clonotype has more than one count but fewer than ten. The chain links TRBV6-2 or TRBV6-3 to TRBJ2-3, with 13 nucleotides matching TRBD2. This CDR3 has 19 amino acids. Germline assignment: CDR1 MNHEY and CDR2 SVGEGT. V gave up 4 bases and J gave up 8 bases; unmatched junction bases: 18. The CDR3 DNA sequence: TGTGCCAGCAGTTTATCCTTAAGGACTAGCGGGAGAGTCAAGGCTACGCAGTATTTT. This sequence encodes CASSLSLRTSGRVKATQYF.

The chain carries TRBV3-1 and TRBJ1-5; D unclear. V was cut by 3 bases and J by 4 bases, with 13 bases left in between. Germline CDR1 is LGHDT and CDR2 is YNNKEL (reference sequence). CDR3 size: 15 residues. The CDR3: CASSQGSGVNQPQHF. CDR3 coding DNA: TGTGCCAGCAGCCAGGGGTCCGGGGTGAATCAGCCCCAGCATTTT.

The chain combines TRBV28 with TRBJ2-1, with 7 bases matching TRBD2. Germline CDR1 is MDHEN and CDR2 is SYDVKM. After removal of 9 bases from V and 4 bases from J, the junction contained 6 bases not matched to a gene. The CDR3 has 13 amino acids. The CDR3 here is CASTPGLYNEQFF. CDR3 nucleotides: TGTGCCAGTACCCCGGGACTATACAATGAGCAGTTCTTC.

J is TRBJ2-2 and V is TRBV27; no clear D. The V gene's germline CDR1 is MNHEY and CDR2 SMNVEV (reference sequence). The V and J ends lost 3 bases and 7 bases respectively, with 6 bases between them. The CDR3 is 12 residues long. This CDR3 is CASSFNGGELFF. The CDR3 coding sequence is TGTGCCAGCAGTTTTAATGGCGGGGAGCTGTTTTTT.

This clonotype has a handful of counts. The V call is TRBV6-6, the J call TRBJ1-4; D is unclear. With 5 bases removed from V and 8 bases from J, the gap between germline ends came to 15 bases. This CDR3 contains 14 residues. The germline gives CDR1 MNHNY, CDR2 SVGAGI (reference sequence). The DNA of the CDR3 is TGTGCCAGCAGTAACACAATGCAGCGGGAAAAACTGTTTTTT. Its protein product is CASSNTMQREKLFF.

This clonotype came up a few times. The genes are TRBV3-1 and TRBJ2-3; no definite D call. The germline V gene encodes CDR1 LGHDT and CDR2 YNNKEL (reference sequence). With 1 base removed from V and 9 bases from J, the gap between germline ends came to 5 bases. This CDR3 region has 11 residues. DNA of the CDR3: TGTGCCAGCAGCCAAGCTGTGACGCAGTATTTT. This codes for CASSQAVTQYF.

This clonotype was seen a few times. The rearrangement joins TRBV7-3 to TRBJ2-2; a weak D match, TRBD2 (6 bases). The germline gives CDR1 SGHTA, CDR2 FQGTGA. Deletions cut 5 bases from V and 5 bases from J, with 15 bases between. The CDR3 has 15 residues. Here the CDR3 DNA reads TGTGCCAGCAGCCTCCCGGGACTTTATACCGGGGAGCTGTTTTTT. Its translation: CASSLPGLYTGELFF.

This chain uses TRBV11-3 with TRBJ2-2; 13 bases match TRBD2. Per the germline V gene, CDR1 is SGHNT and CDR2 is YENEEA. This CDR3 is 18 amino acids long. After removal of 5 bases from V and 4 bases from J, the junction contained 10 bases not matched to a gene. CDR3 sequence: CASSRGLAGEVTTGELFF. CDR3 coding DNA: TGTGCCAGCAGCCGCGGACTAGCGGGAGAGGTCACCACCGGGGAGCTGTTTTTT.

The rearrangement joins TRBV12-2 to TRBJ2-5; the D call in the table, TRBD1, was not verified against the DNA. TRBV12-2 is deemed a pseudogene. There are 19 residues in the CDR3. The CDR3 here is CASRLPALTRQGINETQYF. CDR3 nucleotide sequence: TGTGCAAGTCGCTTGCCCGCCCTTACTCGACAGGGGATTAATGAGACCCAGTACTTC.

The rearrangement links TRBV27 to TRBJ2-3, with 7 bases lining up with TRBD1. This CDR3 region has 15 residues. V dropped 5 bases and J dropped 1; count of bases not matched to a gene: 6. Germline V lookup: CDR1 MNHEY, CDR2 SMNVEV (reference sequence). The CDR3 DNA sequence: TGTGCCAGCAGTACTCGACAGGGACGCACAGATACGCAGTATTTT. Its protein is CASSTRQGRTDTQYF.

This clonotype occurred a few times. The chain couples TRBV7-2 to TRBJ2-1; the D gene could be TRBD1 or TRBD2 (5 bases each). The CDR3 extends over 16 amino acids. CDR1 and CDR2 from the germline V gene are SGHTA and FQGNSA. The ends were cut back, 1 base at V and 4 bases at J, with 14 bases in the middle. The DNA of the CDR3 is TGTGCCAGCAGCTTAGGAGGGGCCCTGCGGTACAATGAGCAGTTCTTC. Translated: CASSLGGALRYNEQFF.

This clonotype was seen a handful of times. This chain links TRBV2 with TRBJ2-1; 8 bases are shared with TRBD1. The CDR3 runs to 15 residues. Trimming removed 4 bases from V and 9 bases from J; junction bases left unmatched: 11. Per germline, CDR1 SNHLY and CDR2 FYNNEI. CDR3 sequence reads: CASSVLGQGSSEQFF. In DNA, the CDR3 is TGTGCCAGCAGTGTGTTAGGACAGGGATCAAGTGAGCAGTTCTTC.

The chain carries TRBV10-3 and TRBJ1-2; 8 bases align to TRBD1. The CDR3 covers 15 residues. The V gene end was trimmed by 4 bases and the J gene end by 5 bases; junction bases not matched to a gene: 9. Germline values: CDR1 ENHRY, CDR2 SYGVKD. The CDR3 region has the DNA TGTGCCATCAGTGCCCAGGACAGGGCGGATTATGGCTACACCTTC. Its translation is CAISAQDRADYGYTF.